These 26 T cell receptor beta chains originate from one sample sequenced in a study of T cells in Graves' hyperthyroidism and ophthalmopathy. RNA transcripts served as the template for amplifying TCR beta CDR3 regions. Initially, a first-round RT-PCR of the TCR CDR3 employed the HTBI primer set. MiXCR, run by TCRdb on the multiplex PCR reads, gives a single entry per CDR3 protein. The sample yields some 400,000 distinct CDR3 sequences, 14% seen once. The source material was blood. Receptors originate from a woman in her sixties or seventies with Graves' hyperthyroidism.

This clonotype was observed many times. This rearrangement joins TRBV18 to TRBJ1-6; D remains unclear. V was shortened by 2 bases and J by 5 bases, with 7 bases between the two germline ends. The length of the CDR3 is 14 residues. Germline CDR1 is KGHSH and CDR2 is LQKENI. The CDR3 DNA reads TGTGCCAGCTCACCAGAGGTGAATAATTCACCCCTCCACTTT. This translates into CASSPEVNNSPLHF.

This clonotype was recorded at least ten times. The chain is built from TRBV12-3 or TRBV12-4 and TRBJ1-5; D is unclear. The CDR3 has 15 amino acids. V dropped 4 bases and J dropped 1 base, with 11 bases sitting between them. CDR3 protein: CASSSQRVSNQPQHF. The CDR3 DNA is TGTGCCAGCAGTTCGCAGAGGGTGAGCAATCAGCCCCAGCATTTT.

This clonotype showed up many times. The chain recombines TRBV3-1 with TRBJ2-3, with 9 bases matching TRBD1. This CDR3 is built from 15 residues. Trimming at V came to 3 bases and at J to 5 bases, leaving 6 bases not matched to a gene. The germline CDR1 and CDR2 sequences are LGHDT and YNNKEL (reference sequence). The CDR3 coding sequence is TGTGCCAGCAGCCACGGGGACAGGGTTGAAGATACGCAGTATTTT. Translation: CASSHGDRVEDTQYF.

This clonotype showed up many times. The chain employs TRBV7-9 and TRBJ2-1, with D perhaps assigned TRBD1 or TRBD2 (5 bases each). Germline CDR1 is SEHNR and CDR2 is FQNEAQ (reference sequence). The CDR3 has 13 amino acids. Deletions cut 5 bases from V and 9 bases from J, with 14 bases between. The CDR3 DNA reads as TGTGCCAGCAGCCGCAGGGTACTAGGTGAGCAGTTCTTC. As protein: CASSRRVLGEQFF.

This clonotype was seen ten or more times. The chain has TRBV18 and TRBJ2-5; D call uncertain. The CDR3 is 13 amino acids. V was trimmed by 2 bases and J by 0 bases, leaving 4 bases between them. Germline V gene sequence: CDR1 KGHSH, CDR2 LQKENI. The CDR3 coding sequence is TGTGCCAGCTCACCAGGCAACCAAGAGACCCAGTACTTC. Encoded protein: CASSPGNQETQYF.

This clonotype was counted between two and nine times. The rearrangement links TRBV19 to TRBJ1-2; tentatively, D is TRBD1 (5 bases). This CDR3 spans 16 amino acids. Germline CDR1 is LNHDA and CDR2 is SQIVND (reference sequence). V was shortened by 5 bases and J by 5 bases, with 21 bases between the two germline ends. CDR3 nucleotides: TGTGCCAGTAGTCTCGGACAAGGCCAAGTACGGTATGGCTACACCTTC. It is translated as CASSLGQGQVRYGYTF.

The sample holds many counts of this clonotype. V and J are TRBV5-1 and TRBJ2-5, with 8 nucleotides matching TRBD2. The germline V gene encodes CDR1 SGHRS and CDR2 YFSETQ. The V segment lost 0 bases and the J segment 5 bases; nucleotides outside the gene matches: 3. This CDR3 comprises 14 residues. CDR3 sequence (DNA): TGCGCCAGCAGCTTGGCCGGGACTAGGGAGACCCAGTACTTC. It encodes CASSLAGTRETQYF.

The sample holds many counts of this clonotype. The chain joins TRBV5-1 to TRBJ2-5; 7 nucleotides line up with TRBD1. This CDR3 region has 14 residues. J lost 5 bases, V lost 2 bases, and 6 bases had no gene match. Per germline, CDR1 SGHRS and CDR2 YFSETQ. In DNA, the CDR3 is TGCGCCAGCAGCTTAAACAGGGGTGCGGAGACCCAGTACTTC. Protein sequence: CASSLNRGAETQYF.

This clonotype was observed at least ten times. The gene calls are TRBV12-3 or TRBV12-4 and TRBJ1-6; TRBD1 aligns across 11 bases. V shed 6 bases, J shed 7 bases, and the junction held 5 bases outside the gene matches. This CDR3 is 15 amino acids long. CDR3 sequence: CASRQDRGRNSPLHF. CDR3 DNA: TGTGCCAGCAGACAGGACAGGGGGCGAAATTCACCCCTCCACTTT.

This clonotype appeared many times. The chain recombines TRBV28 with TRBJ2-5; 12 nucleotides match TRBD1. The CDR3 extends over 15 amino acids. Germline values: CDR1 MDHEN, CDR2 SYDVKM. J gave up 5 bases and V 5 bases, and 6 bases lay outside the gene matches. CDR3 loop: CASSTAGTGGETQYF. In DNA, the CDR3 is TGTGCCAGCAGTACCGCCGGGACAGGGGGCGAGACCCAGTACTTC.

The genes are TRBV2 and TRBJ1-2, with D hard to call. The CDR3 loop spans 15 amino acids. The V gene lost 7 bases and the J gene lost 4 bases, with 19 bases spanning the gap. The germline V gene has CDR1 SNHLY and CDR2 FYNNEI. This CDR3 reads CASMEPWTEGYGYTF. CDR3 sequence (DNA): TGTGCCAGCATGGAACCTTGGACCGAGGGCTATGGCTACACCTTC.

This clonotype was observed at least ten times. The genes are TRBV12-3 or TRBV12-4 and TRBJ1-1; unclear D gene. The V end lost 8 bases, the J end lost 5 bases, and 15 bases lay between the germline ends. CDR3 length: 13 residues. The CDR3 DNA reads as TGTGCCAGCGGGGTTGCGCGGGGAACTGAAGCTTTCTTT. It codes for CASGVARGTEAFF.

This clonotype was seen ten or more times. V is TRBV27 and J is TRBJ1-2, with D uncertain. The germline V gene has CDR1 MNHEY and CDR2 SMNVEV (reference sequence). V was clipped by 5 bases and J by 3 bases, with 10 bases between them. This CDR3 spans 13 amino acids. The chain's CDR3 is CASSPGRDYGYTF. The CDR3 DNA is TGTGCCAGCAGTCCGGGAAGAGACTATGGCTACACCTTC.

This clonotype was picked up many times. The rearrangement uses TRBV7-9 and TRBJ2-3; TRBD2 agrees at 10 bases. V lost 4 bases, J lost 6 bases, and 10 bases stayed unmatched. This CDR3 spans 16 amino acids. Germline-derived CDR1 and CDR2 are SEHNR and FQNEAQ (reference sequence). The DNA of the CDR3 is TGTGCCAGCAGCTCGGGGACTAGCGTCGGGTGGGATACGCAGTATTTT. It encodes CASSSGTSVGWDTQYF.

Note on this clonotype: Its ends do not fully match the called genes, so a read error is possible. The V and J genes are TRBV10-3 and TRBJ2-5; D gene ambiguous. CDR3 length: 13 amino acids. The V gene's germline CDR1 is ENHRY and CDR2 SYGVKD. The DNA of the CDR3 is TGTGCCATCGGTGAGAGCTCACAAGAGACCCAGTACTTC. Residues: CAIGESSQETQYF.

A note on this clonotype: It may be a read error: a sequence one base away is much more abundant. The V call is TRBV30, the J call TRBJ1-4; D ambiguous. The germline V and J ends were trimmed by 0 bases and 8 bases, with 25 bases remaining between them. The CDR3 has 18 amino acids. From germline, CDR1 is GTSNPN and CDR2 SVGIG (reference sequence). CDR3 region: CAWSVQIGFGTKREKLFF. The CDR3 bases are TGTGCCTGGAGTGTACAAATTGGTTTCGGCACCAAGAGGGAAAAACTGTTTTTT.

This sequence joins TRBV12-3 or TRBV12-4 and TRBJ1-1; D gene ambiguous. This CDR3 comprises 13 residues. V was pared by 7 bases and J by 3 bases, with 12 bases between. Written as DNA, the CDR3 is TGTGCCAGCACAAAGGCAGAGTACACTGAAGCTTTCTTT. Its protein is CASTKAEYTEAFF.

The V call is TRBV5-4, the J call TRBJ2-3; D might be TRBD2 (6 bases). Trimming cost V 10 bases and J 2 bases, with 14 bases left between them. Germline assignment: CDR1 SGHNT and CDR2 YYREEE (reference sequence). The CDR3 runs 13 residues. CDR3 nucleotide sequence: TGTGCCGTCGGGGGATCGTACACAGATACGCAGTATTTT. It codes for CAVGGSYTDTQYF. The whole variable domain, filled in from reference TRBV5-4 and TRBJ2-3, reads ETGVTQSPTHLIKTRGQQVTLRCSSQSGHNTVSWYQQALGQGPQFIFQYYREEENGRGNFPPRFSGLQFPNYSSELNVNALELDDSALYLCAVGGSYTDTQYFGPGTRLTVL.

The V gene is TRBV4-1, the J gene TRBJ2-4; D uncertain. Germline V lookup: CDR1 MGHRA, CDR2 YSYEKL. The CDR3 has 17 amino acids. Trimming cost V 0 bases and J 1 base, with 13 bases left between them. CDR3 bases: TGCGCCAGCAGCCAAGATTGGGGTCTCTCCGCCAAAAACATTCAGTACTTC. Its protein is CASSQDWGLSAKNIQYF.

This clonotype was counted many times. The V call is TRBV12-3 or TRBV12-4, the J call TRBJ2-7; 9 bases agree with TRBD2. V was clipped by 5 bases and J by 4 bases; unmatched bases: 6. The CDR3 has 14 amino acids. This CDR3 reads CASSTGSGSYEQYF. The CDR3 DNA is TGTGCCAGCAGTACGGGTAGCGGGAGTTACGAGCAGTACTTC.

This clonotype turned up a few times. The V and J genes are TRBV12-3 or TRBV12-4 and TRBJ2-3; TRBD2 might be the D (5 bases). This CDR3 region has 13 residues. V gave up 7 bases and J gave up 2 bases, with 10 bases separating them. The CDR3 DNA is TGTGCCAGCAAGGTCCGGGACACAGATACGCAGTATTTT. Protein: CASKVRDTDTQYF.

On this clonotype: The junction and the germline gene differ at one end; a read error may be behind it. The rearrangement links TRBV6-1 to TRBJ2-2, with D possibly being TRBD2 (6 bases). Germline CDR1 is MNHNS and CDR2 is SASEGT. This CDR3 has 12 residues. This CDR3 reads CASGGNPGELFF. The CDR3, as DNA: TGTGCCAGCGGAGGGAACCCCGGGGAGCTGTTTTTT.

The sample holds many counts of this clonotype. The chain uses TRBV18 and TRBJ1-3, with D possibly being TRBD1 (5 bases). CDR1 is KGHSH and CDR2 is LQKENI in the germline V gene. CDR3 length equals 12 residues. Deletions cut 2 bases from V and 8 bases from J, with 7 bases between. Here the CDR3 DNA reads TGTGCCAGCTCACCAGGGGCTTACACCATATATTTT. It codes for CASSPGAYTIYF.

This clonotype was found many times. The V call is TRBV27, the J call TRBJ1-2; a weak D match, TRBD1 (5 bases). This CDR3 has 14 residues. V gave up 6 bases and J gave up 4 bases, with 15 bases separating them. Germline CDR1 and CDR2: MNHEY and SMNVEV (reference sequence). For the CDR3, the DNA is TGTGCCAGCAGAACCGTGGGACGGGGCTATGGCTACACCTTC. This gives the protein CASRTVGRGYGYTF.

The table lists this clonotype with many counts. The chain combines TRBV28 with TRBJ1-1; 7 bases are a match to TRBD1. This CDR3 has 16 amino acids. Per germline, CDR1 MDHEN and CDR2 SYDVKM. V lost 5 bases, J lost 4 bases, and 13 bases stayed unmatched. The CDR3 sequence: CASSPISYRGGTEAFF. The CDR3, as DNA: TGTGCCAGCAGTCCCATCTCATACAGGGGCGGCACTGAAGCTTTCTTT.

In its sample, this clonotype was seen once. This chain links TRBV11-3 with TRBJ2-2; TRBD2 agrees at 13 bases. Germline V gene data show CDR1 as SGHNT and CDR2 as YENEEA. J was trimmed by 6 bases and V by 4 bases; bases with no gene match: 17. The CDR3 sequence is 20 residues long. CDR3 sequence (DNA): TGTGCCAGCAGCTCCCCTATAGGACTAGCGGGAGAACAGGAGGCCGGGGAGCTGTTTTTT. This sequence encodes CASSSPIGLAGEQEAGELFF.